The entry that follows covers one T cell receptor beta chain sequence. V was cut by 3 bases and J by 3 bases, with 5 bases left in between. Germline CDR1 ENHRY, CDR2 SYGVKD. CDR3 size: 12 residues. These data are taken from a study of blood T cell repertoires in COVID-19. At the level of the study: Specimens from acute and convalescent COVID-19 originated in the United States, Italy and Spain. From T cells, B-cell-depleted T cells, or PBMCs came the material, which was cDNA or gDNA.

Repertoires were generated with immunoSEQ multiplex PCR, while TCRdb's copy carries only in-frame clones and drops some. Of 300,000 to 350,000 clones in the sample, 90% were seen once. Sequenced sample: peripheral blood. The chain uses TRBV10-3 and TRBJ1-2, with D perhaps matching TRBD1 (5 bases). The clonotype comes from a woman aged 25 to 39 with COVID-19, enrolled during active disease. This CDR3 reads CAISEGDYGYTF. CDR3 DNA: TGTGCCATCAGTGAAGGGGACTATGGCTACACCTTC.